A single sample gave rise to the 14 T cell receptor beta chains below, sequenced in a study of blood T cell repertoires in COVID-19. Libraries were prepared by immunoSEQ multiplex PCR; TCRdb keeps only in-frame clonotypes and omits some of them. The sample contains some 170,000 clones, over 80% of which appear only once. The source material was peripheral blood. These receptors were taken from a woman aged 80 or over with active or convalescent COVID-19.

The chain links TRBV11-2 to TRBJ1-1, with D perhaps matching TRBD1 (6 bases). Germline-derived CDR1 and CDR2 are SGHAT and FQNNGV. The CDR3 has 16 residues. Trimming removed 5 bases from V and 0 bases from J, with 16 bases in between. The CDR3 sequence: CASSRAGGAMNTEAFF. The CDR3 DNA sequence: TGTGCCAGCAGCCGCGCGGGGGGGGCTATGAACACTGAAGCTTTCTTT.

The chain joins TRBV7-3 to TRBJ1-1; D is possibly TRBD1 (6 bases). Trimming stripped 5 bases from V and 3 bases from J, with 10 bases between. Germline V gene data show CDR1 as SGHTA and CDR2 as FQGTGA. The CDR3 consists of 13 residues. CDR3 DNA: TGTGCCAGCAGCCCTGACAGGCACACTGAAGCTTTCTTT. Amino acid sequence: CASSPDRHTEAFF.

There are a few counts of this clone. The CDR3 here is CASSMGGQGPSGYTF. DNA of the CDR3: TGTGCCAGTAGTATGGGGGGACAGGGACCTAGCGGCTACACCTTC. The chain carries TRBV19 and TRBJ1-2, with 9 bases identical to TRBD1. Germline CDR1 is LNHDA and CDR2 is SQIVND (reference sequence). The CDR3 spans 15 residues. J lost 8 bases, V lost 3 bases, and 10 bases had no gene match.

A remark on this clone: Other DNA sequences in the same sample also yield this CDR3. The chain is built from TRBV28 and TRBJ2-7; D is possibly TRBD2 (5 bases). Germline assignment: CDR1 MDHEN and CDR2 SYDVKM. This CDR3 comprises 13 residues. V shed 2 bases and J shed 2 bases, with 7 bases lying between them. CDR3: CASSLARAYEQYF. For the CDR3, the DNA is TGTGCCAGCAGTTTAGCGAGGGCCTACGAGCAGTACTTC.

The gene calls are TRBV30 and TRBJ2-6, with unresolved D. Trimming shortened V by 3 bases and J by 2 bases, and 5 bases separated the two germline ends. The CDR3 extends over 13 amino acids. Germline V gene sequence: CDR1 GTSNPN, CDR2 SVGIG (reference sequence). CDR3 protein: CAWRSAGANVLTF. DNA of the CDR3: TGTGCCTGGAGGTCCGCTGGGGCCAACGTCCTGACTTTC. The full variable domain, in which reference TRBV30 and TRBJ2-6 provide the parts outside the CDR3, is SQTIHQWPATLVQPVGSPLSLECTVEGTSNPNLYWYRQAAGRGLQLLFYSVGIGQISSEVPQNLSASRPQDRQFILSSKKLLLSDSGFYLCAWRSAGANVLTFGAGSRLTVL.

V usage is TRBV6-5 and J usage is TRBJ1-2; 10 bases are a match to TRBD1. This CDR3 spans 15 amino acids. Germline CDR1 reads MNHEY; CDR2 reads SVGAGI. After removal of 6 bases from V and 8 bases from J, the junction contained 12 bases not matched to a gene. CDR3 sequence: CASRPTGTGVIGYTF. The CDR3 region has the DNA TGTGCCAGCAGACCAACCGGGACAGGGGTGATCGGCTACACCTTC.

The chain joins TRBV6-6 to TRBJ2-3, with D unclear. Germline CDR1 reads MNHNY; CDR2 reads SVGAGI (reference sequence). Trimming took 4 bases from V and 2 from J, leaving 7 bases between them. CDR3 size: 13 residues. CDR3 nucleotides: TGTGCCAGCAGTTCCTTAAACACAGATACGCAGTATTTT. Translation gives CASSSLNTDTQYF.

This clone was observed once. The chain is built from TRBV14 and TRBJ2-5, with TRBD2 matching over 11 bases. There are 18 residues in the CDR3. The V and J ends lost 1 base and 1 base, in that order; junction bases with no gene match: 8. Germline loops: CDR1 SGHDN, CDR2 FVKESK. CDR3 region: CASSQASSGGYLQETQYF. Written as DNA, the CDR3 is TGTGCCAGCAGCCAAGCGTCTAGCGGGGGGTACCTCCAAGAGACCCAGTACTTC.

This chain links TRBV19 with TRBJ1-2; 10 bases match TRBD1. CDR1 and CDR2 (germline): LNHDA, SQIVND (reference sequence). The J segment lost 8 bases and the V segment lost 7 bases, leaving 13 bases of the junction unmatched. The CDR3 loop spans 15 amino acids. CDR3 sequence: CASMSVLDRGVGYTF. Written as DNA, the CDR3 is TGTGCCAGTATGTCTGTATTGGACAGGGGGGTAGGCTACACCTTC.

The chain couples TRBV30 to TRBJ2-7; D unresolved. This CDR3 is built from 17 residues. The V and J ends lost 4 bases and 1 base respectively, with 23 bases between them. Germline V gene sequence: CDR1 GTSNPN, CDR2 SVGIG (reference sequence). The chain's CDR3 is CAWNPRLGRRSSYEQYF. As DNA, the CDR3 is TGTGCCTGGAACCCCCGATTAGGCAGGCGTTCTTCCTACGAGCAGTACTTC.

The V call is TRBV27, the J call TRBJ2-3, with 10 bases fitting TRBD2. Trimming cost V 6 bases and J 6 bases; bases outside gene matches: 6. Per the germline V gene, CDR1 is MNHEY and CDR2 is SMNVEV (reference sequence). The CDR3 covers 14 residues. CDR3 amino acids: CASRSGGARDTQYF. DNA for the CDR3: TGTGCCAGCAGAAGCGGGGGGGCTCGGGATACGCAGTATTTT.

The V call is TRBV11-2, the J call TRBJ2-2; D remains unclear. This CDR3 has 13 residues. Between the trimmed V and J ends, which lost 2 bases and 1 base, there was a span of 2 bases. Germline assignment: CDR1 SGHAT and CDR2 FQNNGV. The CDR3 loop reads CASSLRNTGELFF. The CDR3 DNA reads TGTGCCAGCAGCTTACGGAACACCGGGGAGCTGTTTTTT.

The chain couples TRBV6-5 to TRBJ2-1, with 8 bases matching TRBD2. Trimming removed 7 bases from V and 4 bases from J; junction bases left unmatched: 6. The CDR3 loop spans 14 amino acids. Germline assignment: CDR1 MNHEY and CDR2 SVGAGI. DNA for the CDR3: TGTGCCAGCACCACGGGGGGGGATTACAATGAGCAGTTCTTC. This codes for CASTTGGDYNEQFF.

The chain recombines TRBV6-2 or TRBV6-3 with TRBJ2-7; 9 nucleotides line up with TRBD1. Trimming cost V 0 bases and J 2 bases; bases outside gene matches: 8. This CDR3 spans 17 amino acids. Germline loops: CDR1 MNHEY, CDR2 SVGEGT. The CDR3 sequence is CASSYSPPGQGPYEQYF. The CDR3 DNA reads as TGTGCCAGCAGTTACTCCCCTCCGGGACAGGGTCCCTACGAGCAGTACTTC.